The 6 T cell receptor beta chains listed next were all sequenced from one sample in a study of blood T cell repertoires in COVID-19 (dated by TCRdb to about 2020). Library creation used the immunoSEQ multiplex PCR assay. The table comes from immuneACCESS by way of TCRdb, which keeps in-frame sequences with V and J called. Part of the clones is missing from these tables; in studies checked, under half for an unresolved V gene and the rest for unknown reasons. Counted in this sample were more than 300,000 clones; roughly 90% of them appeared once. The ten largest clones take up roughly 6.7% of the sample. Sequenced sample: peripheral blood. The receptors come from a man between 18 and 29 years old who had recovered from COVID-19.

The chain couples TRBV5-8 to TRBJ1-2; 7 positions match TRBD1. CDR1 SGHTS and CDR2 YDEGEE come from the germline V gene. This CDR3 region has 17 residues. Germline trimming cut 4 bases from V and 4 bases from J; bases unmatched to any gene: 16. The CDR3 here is CASSPFRGTGVRYGYTF. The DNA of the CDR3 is TGTGCCAGCAGCCCTTTTCGGGGAACAGGGGTCCGCTATGGCTACACCTTC.

CDR3 in amino acids: CASSLRQGASYEQYF. The DNA for the CDR3 is TGTGCCAGCAGCTTGAGACAGGGGGCTTCCTACGAGCAGTACTTC. The chain is built from TRBV5-5 and TRBJ2-7, with 10 bases lining up with TRBD1. With 1 base clipped from V and 1 base from J, the junction kept 2 bases outside the gene matches. This CDR3 has 15 amino acids. The V gene's germline CDR1 is SGHKS and CDR2 YYEKEE (reference sequence).

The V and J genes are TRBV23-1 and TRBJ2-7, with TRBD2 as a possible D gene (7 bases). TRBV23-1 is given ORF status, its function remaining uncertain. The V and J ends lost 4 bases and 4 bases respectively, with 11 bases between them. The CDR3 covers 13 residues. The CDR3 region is CASSREGGYEQYF. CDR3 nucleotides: TGCGCCAGCAGTCGGGAGGGGGGTTACGAGCAGTACTTC.

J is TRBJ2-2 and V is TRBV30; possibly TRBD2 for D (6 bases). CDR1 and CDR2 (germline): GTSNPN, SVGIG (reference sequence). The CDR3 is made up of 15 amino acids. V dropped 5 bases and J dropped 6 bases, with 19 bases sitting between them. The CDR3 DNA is TGTGCCTGGCTACCTGGTGGGTCGGGAGCCGGGGAGCTGTTTTTT. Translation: CAWLPGGSGAGELFF.

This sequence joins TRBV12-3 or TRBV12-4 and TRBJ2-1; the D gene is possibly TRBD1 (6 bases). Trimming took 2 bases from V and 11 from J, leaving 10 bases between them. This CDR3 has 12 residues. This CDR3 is CASSLFRGKQFF. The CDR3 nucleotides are TGTGCCAGCAGTTTATTCAGGGGCAAGCAGTTCTTC.

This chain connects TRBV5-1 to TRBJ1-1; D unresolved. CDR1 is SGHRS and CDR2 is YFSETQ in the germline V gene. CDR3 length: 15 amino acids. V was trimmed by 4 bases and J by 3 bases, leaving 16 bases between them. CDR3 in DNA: TGCGCCAGCAGCCCCAATAGACTGGAGGACACTGAAGCTTTCTTT. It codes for CASSPNRLEDTEAFF.